This passage covers 10 T cell receptor beta chains from one sample sequenced in a study of shared clonotypes between healthy human individuals. Data came from immunoSEQ multiplex PCR; TCRdb stores just in-frame clones and leaves some out. The sample holds approximately 250,000 clones, over 50% seen once. Sequencing was carried out using memory CD4+ T cells sorted from blood. Subset in this sample: CD45RA-negative fraction. The source is a man aged 30 to 45 in good health.

This clone was picked up a small number of times. The chain's CDR3 is CAWRRTGRAYEQYF. The CDR3 DNA reads as TGTGCCTGGAGGAGGACAGGTAGGGCCTACGAGCAGTACTTC. This rearrangement joins TRBV30 to TRBJ2-7; 7 bases are shared with TRBD1. The CDR3 contains 14 residues. The ends lost 3 bases at V and 2 bases at J; junction bases unmatched: 7. Germline V CDR1 and CDR2: GTSNPN, SVGIG (reference sequence).

This clone was seen only once. This chain joins TRBV27 and TRBJ2-7; a weak D match, TRBD1 (5 bases). CDR1 is MNHEY and CDR2 is SMNVEV in the germline V gene (reference sequence). This CDR3 spans 16 amino acids. Deletions cut 5 bases from V and 1 base from J, with 18 bases between. CDR3 sequence: CASSKVGRVVSYEQYF. For the CDR3, the DNA is TGTGCCAGCAGTAAGGTTGGCAGGGTGGTTTCCTACGAGCAGTACTTC.

Only a few counts were recorded for this clone. The V call is TRBV2, the J call TRBJ2-2; the match to TRBD1 covers 10 bases. Germline CDR1 and CDR2: SNHLY and FYNNEI. CDR3 length: 15 residues. Trimming removed 7 bases from V and 2 bases from J; junction bases left unmatched: 4. The CDR3 coding sequence is TGTGCCAGCAAAGGACAGGGGGGAAACACCGGGGAGCTGTTTTTT. This gives the protein CASKGQGGNTGELFF. Combining the CDR3 with reference TRBV2 and TRBJ2-2 gives the whole variable domain EPEVTQTPSHQVTQMGQEVILRCVPISNHLYFYWYRQILGQKVEFLVSFYNNEISEKSEIFDDQFSVERPDGSNFTLKIRSTKLEDSAMYFCASKGQGGNTGELFFGEGSRLTVL.

This clone has just one count. This rearrangement joins TRBV19 to TRBJ2-2; no clear D gene. The CDR3 loop spans 13 amino acids. Germline CDR1 LNHDA, CDR2 SQIVND (reference sequence). V lost 6 bases and J 3 bases, leaving 8 bases between the germline ends. The CDR3 region is CASSSLYTGELFF. CDR3 coding DNA: TGTGCCAGTAGCAGCCTTTACACCGGGGAGCTGTTTTTT.

V usage is TRBV5-5 and J usage is TRBJ1-2; D is unclear. This CDR3 spans 15 amino acids. Trimming left V 4 bases short and J 4 bases short, with 17 bases between. CDR1 and CDR2 from the germline V gene are SGHKS and YYEKEE (reference sequence). Here the CDR3 DNA reads TGTGCCAGCAGCCCCCAAGGCAGCAACGCCTATGGCTACACCTTC. Residues: CASSPQGSNAYGYTF. The entire variable domain, with the rest obtained from reference TRBV5-5 and TRBJ1-2, is as follows: DAGVTQSPTHLIKTRGQQVTLRCSPISGHKSVSWYQQVLGQGPQFIFQYYEKEERGRGNFPDRFSARQFPNYSSELNVNALLLGDSALYLCASSPQGSNAYGYTFGSGTRLTVV.

V is TRBV5-4 and J is TRBJ2-7; TRBD2 is a possible D gene (5 bases). The V end lost 0 bases, the J end lost 4 bases, and 14 bases lay between the germline ends. The length of the CDR3 is 15 residues. Germline V gene data show CDR1 as SGHNT and CDR2 as YYREEE (reference sequence). CDR3 in DNA: TGTGCCAGCAGCTTGGGGGGAGAATCGGCGTACGAGCAGTACTTC. Its translation is CASSLGGESAYEQYF. Drawing the rest from reference TRBV5-4 and TRBJ2-7, the complete variable domain is ETGVTQSPTHLIKTRGQQVTLRCSSQSGHNTVSWYQQALGQGPQFIFQYYREEENGRGNFPPRFSGLQFPNYSSELNVNALELDDSALYLCASSLGGESAYEQYFGPGTRLTVT.

The chain employs TRBV30 and TRBJ1-5; tentative D call: TRBD1 (5 bases). Germline V lookup: CDR1 GTSNPN, CDR2 SVGIG (reference sequence). V was cut by 0 bases and J by 0 bases, with 18 bases left in between. This CDR3 contains 18 residues. The DNA for the CDR3 is TGTGCCTGGAGTGTGTCGCAGGGAGGGGTATATAGCAATCAGCCCCAGCATTTT. This sequence encodes CAWSVSQGGVYSNQPQHF.

The chain combines TRBV7-2 with TRBJ1-2; D is undetermined. CDR1 and CDR2 (germline): SGHTA, FQGNSA. CDR3 length: 12 residues. Trimming took 3 bases from V and 2 from J, leaving 4 bases between them. The CDR3, as DNA: TGTGCCAGCAGCTTTTTCAACTATGGCTACACCTTC. Encoded protein: CASSFFNYGYTF.

The rearrangement uses TRBV13 and TRBJ2-7; the D gene is possibly TRBD1 (6 bases). Germline V gene data show CDR1 as PRHDT and CDR2 as FYEKMQ (reference sequence). The CDR3 sequence is 14 residues long. V was trimmed by 5 bases and J by 4 bases, leaving 15 bases between them. Here the CDR3 DNA reads TGTGCCAGCAGCCCCAACAGGGTTTCGTACGAGCAGTACTTC. It is translated as CASSPNRVSYEQYF.

This chain uses TRBV2 with TRBJ2-1; 13 bases map to TRBD2. The CDR3 consists of 19 residues. J was trimmed by 2 bases and V by 8 bases; bases with no gene match: 15. Germline assignment: CDR1 SNHLY and CDR2 FYNNEI. CDR3 in amino acids: CASQEEGRLAGGAYNEQFF. The CDR3 coding sequence is TGTGCCAGCCAAGAGGAGGGGAGACTAGCGGGAGGCGCCTACAATGAGCAGTTCTTC. The full variable domain, in which reference TRBV2 and TRBJ2-1 provide the parts outside the CDR3, is EPEVTQTPSHQVTQMGQEVILRCVPISNHLYFYWYRQILGQKVEFLVSFYNNEISEKSEIFDDQFSVERPDGSNFTLKIRSTKLEDSAMYFCASQEEGRLAGGAYNEQFFGPGTRLTVL.